These 24 T cell receptor beta chains were all obtained from the same sample, sequenced in a study of siplizumab effects on memory and regulatory T cells. Produced via immunoSEQ multiplex PCR; TCRdb's table is partial and in-frame only. The repertoire has about 110,000 clones, just over 90% of them found once; the top ten carry about 0.7%. The sequenced sample consisted of Tregs sorted from blood. These receptors were obtained from a human donor in good health.

This chain connects TRBV18 to TRBJ1-2, with D possibly being TRBD1 (5 bases). V was trimmed by 2 bases and J by 4 bases, leaving 11 bases between them. The germline V gene encodes CDR1 KGHSH and CDR2 LQKENI. The CDR3 contains 14 residues. The CDR3: CASSPAREGYGYTF. The CDR3 region has the DNA TGTGCCAGCTCACCAGCCAGGGAAGGCTATGGCTACACCTTC.

The chain is built from TRBV19 and TRBJ2-2; D might be TRBD1 (6 bases). Germline lookup yields CDR1 LNHDA and CDR2 SQIVND (reference sequence). V shed 4 bases and J shed 4 bases, with 16 bases lying between them. CDR3 size: 16 residues. CDR3: CASSKARTVATGELFF. The CDR3 region has the DNA TGTGCCAGTAGTAAAGCCCGGACAGTGGCCACCGGGGAGCTGTTTTTT.

With respect to this clone: This sample also contains other DNA sequences that code for the same CDR3. This sequence joins TRBV11-2 and TRBJ1-2; possible D gene TRBD1, 5 bases. Germline values: CDR1 SGHAT, CDR2 FQNNGV. V was trimmed by 3 bases and J by 5 bases, leaving 10 bases between them. The CDR3 contains 13 residues. CDR3 nucleotide sequence: TGTGCCAGCAGCTTGGGGGGTGGGTATGGCTACACCTTC. The encoded protein is CASSLGGGYGYTF. The variable domain in full, with the rest retrieved from reference TRBV11-2 and TRBJ1-2, is EAGVAQSPRYKIIEKRQSVAFWCNPISGHATLYWYQQILGQGPKLLIQFQNNGVVDDSQLPKDRFSAERLKGVDSTLKIQPAKLEDSAVYLCASSLGGGYGYTFGSGTRLTVV.

This clone has only one observation. The CDR3 loop reads CASGLGASSYNEQFF. DNA of the CDR3: TGTGCCAGCGGCCTCGGGGCAAGCTCCTACAATGAGCAGTTCTTC. The rearrangement links TRBV9 to TRBJ2-1, with D possibly called TRBD1 or TRBD2 (5 bases each). The CDR3 covers 15 residues. Germline CDR1 and CDR2: SGDLS and YYNGEE. Deletions cut 7 bases from V and 0 bases from J, with 14 bases between.

The V call is TRBV2, the J call TRBJ1-2; D is perhaps TRBD1 (5 bases). V lost 11 bases, J lost 7 bases, and 23 bases lay in between. This CDR3 spans 14 amino acids. Germline CDR1 and CDR2: SNHLY and FYNNEI. The DNA for the CDR3 is TGTGCCTCGGCGCGTAGCTCTCCCGGGGCTGGCTACACCTTC. Translation gives CASARSSPGAGYTF.

The rearrangement uses TRBV19 and TRBJ2-7, with TRBD2 matching over 8 bases. This CDR3 is 14 amino acids long. Germline loops: CDR1 LNHDA, CDR2 SQIVND (reference sequence). Trimming took 6 bases from V and 2 from J; bases not matched to a gene: 6. In nucleotides, the CDR3 is TGTGCCAGTAGCCTTCGGGGGGGACCCTACGAGCAGTACTTC. Amino acid sequence: CASSLRGGPYEQYF.

The chain uses TRBV27 and TRBJ2-7; TRBD1 matches 10 bases. Looked up from germline, CDR1 is MNHEY and CDR2 is SMNVEV (reference sequence). J gave up 3 bases and V 2 bases, and 7 bases lay outside the gene matches. The CDR3 spans 16 residues. The CDR3 nucleotides read TGTGCCAGCAGTTTAATACCGGGACAGGGGTACTACGAGCAGTACTTC. Its protein product is CASSLIPGQGYYEQYF.

The V call is TRBV7-9, the J call TRBJ2-1; TRBD2 matches at 8 bases. The CDR3 contains 16 residues. Per germline, CDR1 SEHNR and CDR2 FQNEAQ (reference sequence). The V gene end was trimmed by 1 base and the J gene end by 10 bases; junction bases not matched to a gene: 12. CDR3 sequence: CASSLEGAGGRREQFF. CDR3 DNA: TGTGCCAGCAGCTTAGAGGGCGCGGGGGGCCGGAGGGAGCAGTTCTTC.

The CDR3 is CATNGRIYGYTF. The CDR3 coding sequence is TGTGCCACAAACGGCAGGATCTATGGCTACACCTTC. The J gene is TRBJ1-2, the V gene TRBV19; D call uncertain. With 10 bases removed from V and 4 bases from J, the gap between germline ends came to 13 bases. CDR3 length equals 12 residues. Looked up from germline, CDR1 is LNHDA and CDR2 is SQIVND (reference sequence).

The chain recombines TRBV7-2 with TRBJ1-6; D is unresolved. Germline V lookup: CDR1 SGHTA, CDR2 FQGNSA. The CDR3 sequence is 14 residues long. Trimming took 6 bases from V and 3 from J, leaving 9 bases between them. The DNA for the CDR3 is TGTGCCAGCAGGGGCGTGGGCTATAATTCACCCCTCCACTTT. Amino acids: CASRGVGYNSPLHF.

This clone was recorded once. The chain is built from TRBV21-1 and TRBJ1-1; no check of the table's D call, TRBD1, against the DNA was made. TRBV21-1 is a pseudogene segment. The length of the CDR3 is 15 residues. In DNA form, the CDR3 reads TGTGCCAGCAGCAAAGCGCGAAGGGGAAATATAGAAGCTTTCTTT. Translated, it gives CASSKARRGNIEAFF.

This clone was found once. The same CDR3 is also encoded by other DNA sequences in this sample. CDR3 in DNA: TGCGCCAGCAGCTTGTGGGGGTTGAACACTGAAGCTTTCTTT. This translates into CASSLWGLNTEAFF. The chain carries TRBV5-1 and TRBJ1-1, with D possibly TRBD1 on 5 matching bases. Germline CDR1 reads SGHRS; CDR2 reads YFSETQ. This CDR3 region has 14 residues. With 1 base removed from V and 0 bases from J, the gap between germline ends came to 7 bases.

The chain links TRBV19 to TRBJ2-5; D possibly matches TRBD1 or TRBD2 (5 bases each). V lost 5 bases, J lost 3 bases, and 16 bases lay in between. The CDR3 is 15 residues long. The germline V gene has CDR1 LNHDA and CDR2 SQIVND (reference sequence). As DNA, the CDR3 is TGTGCCAGTAGTGTCCTTAAGGGACGGAAAGAGACCCAGTACTTC. Its protein is CASSVLKGRKETQYF.

This chain uses TRBV19 with TRBJ1-1; 8 positions match TRBD1. Germline CDR1 and CDR2: LNHDA and SQIVND (reference sequence). V shed 5 bases and J 8 bases; nucleotides not matched to a gene: 10. The CDR3 is made up of 14 amino acids. The CDR3 DNA is TGTGCCAGTAGTGAACCCCGTTGGGACAGGGAAGCTTTCTTT. It codes for CASSEPRWDREAFF.

This sequence joins TRBV7-2 and TRBJ2-1, with 14 bases matching TRBD2. CDR3 length: 16 amino acids. CDR1 and CDR2 from the germline V gene are SGHTA and FQGNSA. Losses at the gene ends were 5 bases for V and 7 bases for J; bases not matched to a gene: 7. This CDR3 reads CASSGGLAGAKNEQFF. CDR3 bases: TGTGCCAGCAGCGGGGGACTAGCGGGAGCTAAAAATGAGCAGTTCTTC.

The chain employs TRBV29-1 and TRBJ2-5, with TRBD2 identical over 12 bases. Judging by the DNA end, TRBJ2-7 fits better; the J call may be wrong. CDR1 is SQVTM and CDR2 is ANQGSEA in the germline V gene. The CDR3 runs to 14 residues. In DNA form, the CDR3 reads TGCAGCGTTGATGGGACTAGCGGGCTCTACGAGCAGTACTTC. It translates to CSVDGTSGLYEQYF.

The chain links TRBV9 to TRBJ2-2; TRBD1 matches 9 bases. CDR1 and CDR2 (germline): SGDLS, YYNGEE. Trimming took 3 bases from V and 4 from J; bases not matched to a gene: 7. The CDR3 covers 16 residues. The CDR3 nucleotides read TGTGCCAGCAGCGCCTTTACAGGGGGCCTCACCGGGGAGCTGTTTTTT. Translation: CASSAFTGGLTGELFF.

The gene calls are TRBV19 and TRBJ2-2, with 7 bases that match TRBD1. CDR3 size: 16 residues. Trimming removed 6 bases from V and 1 base from J; junction bases left unmatched: 8. Germline loops: CDR1 LNHDA, CDR2 SQIVND (reference sequence). CDR3 loop: CASRTIDRENTGELFF. The CDR3 bases are TGTGCCAGTAGGACGATCGACAGGGAGAACACCGGGGAGCTGTTTTTT.

This clone was seen a single time. This chain joins TRBV7-8 and TRBJ1-2, with D possibly being TRBD1 (6 bases). CDR1 SGHVS and CDR2 FQNEAQ come from the germline V gene. The germline V and J ends were trimmed by 5 bases and 5 bases, with 18 bases remaining between them. CDR3 length: 15 amino acids. The CDR3 here is CASSATHGQFYGYTF. The CDR3 bases are TGTGCCAGCAGCGCCACCCACGGACAGTTTTATGGCTACACCTTC.

V gene TRBV25-1 combines with J gene TRBJ2-3, with TRBD1 matching over 8 bases. Germline assignment: CDR1 MGHDK and CDR2 SYGVNS. This CDR3 is 16 amino acids long. Trimming at V came to 5 bases and at J to 1 base, leaving 8 bases not matched to a gene. The DNA for the CDR3 is TGTGCCAGCAGTTCTCTCAGGGGGCCGGGCACAGATACGCAGTATTTT. Protein product: CASSSLRGPGTDTQYF.

The rearrangement links TRBV6-1 to TRBJ1-3; D is undetermined. The ends were cut back, 2 bases at V and 0 bases at J, with 11 bases in the middle. Germline values: CDR1 MNHNS, CDR2 SASEGT. This CDR3 comprises 16 residues. The CDR3 spells CASSEMEGSSGNTIYF. CDR3 coding DNA: TGTGCCAGCAGTGAAATGGAGGGCTCCTCTGGAAACACCATATATTTT.

This sequence joins TRBV5-1 and TRBJ2-1; D call uncertain. V gave up 0 bases and J gave up 3 bases, with 13 bases separating them. CDR1 and CDR2 (germline): SGHRS, YFSETQ. The CDR3 is made up of 16 amino acids. Here the CDR3 DNA reads TGCGCCAGCAGCTTGGACCCGGTAGAGATCTACAATGAGCAGTTCTTC. Amino acid sequence: CASSLDPVEIYNEQFF.

The chain uses TRBV29-1 and TRBJ2-5, with 13 bases fitting TRBD2. Per germline, CDR1 SQVTM and CDR2 ANQGSEA. Trimming at V came to 7 bases and at J to 5 bases, leaving 10 bases not matched to a gene. The CDR3 totals 15 residues. CDR3 DNA sequence: TGCAGCGCCAGGACTAGCGGGAGAGGGGGGGAGACCCAGTACTTC. It encodes CSARTSGRGGETQYF.

The chain couples TRBV5-4 to TRBJ2-1; TRBD2 agrees at 8 bases. Germline CDR1 reads SGHNT; CDR2 reads YYREEE (reference sequence). V was clipped by 1 base and J by 7 bases; unmatched bases: 13. The CDR3 is 17 amino acids. CDR3 region: CASSLSPAGAPGNEQFF. CDR3 DNA: TGTGCCAGCAGCTTGTCCCCAGCGGGAGCTCCGGGTAATGAGCAGTTCTTC.